A single T cell receptor beta chain is shown here with its context. The entry originates in a study of blood T cell repertoires in COVID-19. Study in general: Donors in the United States, Italy and Spain gave samples during acute or convalescent COVID-19. Sources were T cells, B-cell-depleted T cells, or PBMCs; the material itself was cDNA or gDNA.

Clones were sequenced by immunoSEQ multiplex PCR, and TCRdb holds only the in-frame ones, with some missing. Among approximately 130,000 clones listed, approximately 71% were seen once. The CDR3 totals 15 residues. Germline CDR1 is SGDLS and CDR2 is YYNGEE. Trimming cost V 0 bases and J 9 bases; bases outside gene matches: 6. This receptor was identified in a human donor in a cohort sampled during active COVID-19. The J gene is TRBJ1-6, the V gene TRBV9; 7 bases map to TRBD1. The source material was peripheral blood. The CDR3 loop is CASSVAQGSASPLHF. DNA of the CDR3: TGTGCCAGCAGCGTAGCACAGGGGTCGGCTTCACCCCTCCACTTT.